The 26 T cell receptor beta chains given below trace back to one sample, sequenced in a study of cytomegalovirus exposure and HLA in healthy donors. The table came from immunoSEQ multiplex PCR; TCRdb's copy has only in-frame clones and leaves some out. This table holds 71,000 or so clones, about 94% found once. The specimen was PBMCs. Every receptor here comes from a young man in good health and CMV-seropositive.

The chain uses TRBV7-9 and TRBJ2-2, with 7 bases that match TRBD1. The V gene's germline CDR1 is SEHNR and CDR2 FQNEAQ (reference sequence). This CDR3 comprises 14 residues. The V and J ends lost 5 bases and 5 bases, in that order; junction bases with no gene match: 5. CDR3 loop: CASSRQGGTGELFF. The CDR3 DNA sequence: TGTGCCAGCAGCCGACAGGGCGGAACCGGGGAGCTGTTTTTT.

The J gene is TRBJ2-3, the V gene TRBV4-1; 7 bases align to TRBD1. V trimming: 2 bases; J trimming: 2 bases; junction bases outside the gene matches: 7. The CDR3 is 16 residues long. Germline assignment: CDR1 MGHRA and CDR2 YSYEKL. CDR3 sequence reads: CASSQNRDRITDTQYF. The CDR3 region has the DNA TGCGCCAGCAGCCAAAACCGGGACAGAATCACAGATACGCAGTATTTT.

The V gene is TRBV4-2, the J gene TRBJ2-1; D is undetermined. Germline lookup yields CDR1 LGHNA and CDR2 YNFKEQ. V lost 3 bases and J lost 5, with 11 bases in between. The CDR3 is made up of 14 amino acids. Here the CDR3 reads CASSQPTDNNEQFF. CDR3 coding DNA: TGTGCCAGCAGCCAGCCAACAGATAACAATGAGCAGTTCTTC.

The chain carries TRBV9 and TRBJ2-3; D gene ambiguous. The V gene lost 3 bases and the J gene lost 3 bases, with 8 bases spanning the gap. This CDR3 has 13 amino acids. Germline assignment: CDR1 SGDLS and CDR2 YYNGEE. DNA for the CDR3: TGTGCCAGCAGCGCAACTTTAACAGATACGCAGTATTTT. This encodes CASSATLTDTQYF.

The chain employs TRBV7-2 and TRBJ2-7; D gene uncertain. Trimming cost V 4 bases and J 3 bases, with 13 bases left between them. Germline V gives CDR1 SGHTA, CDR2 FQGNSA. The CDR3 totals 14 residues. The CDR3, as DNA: TGTGCCAGCAGCTCCTACGGCCCGGGCTACGAGCAGTACTTC. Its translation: CASSSYGPGYEQYF. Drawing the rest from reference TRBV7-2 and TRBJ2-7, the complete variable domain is GAGVSQSPSNKVTEKGKDVELRCDPISGHTALYWYRQSLGQGLEFLIYFQGNSAPDKSGLPSDRFSAERTGGSVSTLTIQRTQQEDSAVYLCASSSYGPGYEQYFGPGTRLTVT.

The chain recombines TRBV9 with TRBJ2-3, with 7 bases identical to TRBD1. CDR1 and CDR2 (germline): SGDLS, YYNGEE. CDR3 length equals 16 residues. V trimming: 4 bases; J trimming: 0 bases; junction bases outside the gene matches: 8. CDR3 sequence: CASSPSGGSSTDTQYF. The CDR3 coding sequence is TGTGCCAGCAGCCCGTCAGGGGGTTCAAGCACAGATACGCAGTATTTT.

CDR3 loop: CASSGQEKLFF. The DNA of the CDR3 is TGTGCCAGCTCGGGGCAGGAAAAACTGTTTTTT. The chain has TRBV18 and TRBJ1-4, with D possibly matching TRBD1 (5 bases). The CDR3 runs to 11 residues. The germline CDR1 and CDR2 sequences are KGHSH and LQKENI. The V and J ends lost 6 bases and 8 bases respectively, with 7 bases between them.

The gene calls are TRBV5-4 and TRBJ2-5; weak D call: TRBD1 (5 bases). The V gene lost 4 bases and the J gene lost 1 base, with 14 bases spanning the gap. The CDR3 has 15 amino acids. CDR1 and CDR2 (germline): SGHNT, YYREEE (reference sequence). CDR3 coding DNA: TGTGCCAGCAGCCTGGGCAGGGCCCCCCAAGAGACCCAGTACTTC. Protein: CASSLGRAPQETQYF.

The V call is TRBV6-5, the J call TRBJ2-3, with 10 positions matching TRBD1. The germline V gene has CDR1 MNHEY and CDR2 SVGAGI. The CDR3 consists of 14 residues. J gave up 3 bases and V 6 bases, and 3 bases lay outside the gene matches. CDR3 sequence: CASSRGQGTDTQYF. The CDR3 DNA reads TGTGCCAGCAGCCGGGGACAGGGGACAGATACGCAGTATTTT.

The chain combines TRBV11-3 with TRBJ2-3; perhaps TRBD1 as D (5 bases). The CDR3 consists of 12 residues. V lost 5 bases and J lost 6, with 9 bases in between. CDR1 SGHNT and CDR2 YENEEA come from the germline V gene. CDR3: CASSGAPDTQYF. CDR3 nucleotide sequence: TGTGCCAGCAGCGGGGCCCCGGATACGCAGTATTTT.

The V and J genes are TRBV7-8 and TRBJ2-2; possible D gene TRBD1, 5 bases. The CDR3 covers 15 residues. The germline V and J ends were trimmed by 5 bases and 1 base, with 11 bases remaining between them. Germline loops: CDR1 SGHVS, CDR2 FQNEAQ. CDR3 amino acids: CASSTSQGNTGELFF. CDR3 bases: TGTGCCAGCAGCACCTCGCAGGGGAACACCGGGGAGCTGTTTTTT.

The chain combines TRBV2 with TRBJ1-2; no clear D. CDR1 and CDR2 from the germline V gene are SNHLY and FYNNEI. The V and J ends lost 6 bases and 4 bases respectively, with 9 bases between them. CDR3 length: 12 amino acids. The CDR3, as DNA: TGTGCCAGCAGAGTAACAGCCTATGGCTACACCTTC. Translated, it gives CASRVTAYGYTF.

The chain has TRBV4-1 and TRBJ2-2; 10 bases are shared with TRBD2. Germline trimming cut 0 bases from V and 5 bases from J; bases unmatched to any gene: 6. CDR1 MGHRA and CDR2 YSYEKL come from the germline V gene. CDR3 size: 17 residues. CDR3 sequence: CASSQELAGVRTGELFF. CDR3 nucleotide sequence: TGCGCCAGCAGCCAAGAGCTAGCGGGAGTGCGGACCGGGGAGCTGTTTTTT.

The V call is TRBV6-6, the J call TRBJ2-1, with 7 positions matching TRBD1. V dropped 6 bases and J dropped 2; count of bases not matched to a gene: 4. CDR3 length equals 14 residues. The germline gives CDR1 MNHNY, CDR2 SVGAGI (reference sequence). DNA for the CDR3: TGTGCCAGCAGCCCACAGGGGCCCTACAATGAGCAGTTCTTC. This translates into CASSPQGPYNEQFF.

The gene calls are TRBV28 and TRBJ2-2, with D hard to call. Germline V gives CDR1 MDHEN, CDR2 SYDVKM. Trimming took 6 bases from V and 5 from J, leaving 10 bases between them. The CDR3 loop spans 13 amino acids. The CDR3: CASSYRSTGELFF. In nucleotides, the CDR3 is TGTGCCAGCAGCTACCGTAGTACCGGGGAGCTGTTTTTT.

The CDR3: CASSLGLARQGESNEKLFF. The DNA for the CDR3 is TGTGCCAGCAGCTTAGGGCTTGCTCGGCAGGGCGAGTCTAATGAAAAACTGTTTTTT. The chain has TRBV7-9 and TRBJ1-4, with TRBD1 as a possible D gene (5 bases). Germline CDR1 SEHNR, CDR2 FQNEAQ (reference sequence). The CDR3 runs to 19 residues. Trimming removed 1 base from V and 3 bases from J, with 21 bases in between.

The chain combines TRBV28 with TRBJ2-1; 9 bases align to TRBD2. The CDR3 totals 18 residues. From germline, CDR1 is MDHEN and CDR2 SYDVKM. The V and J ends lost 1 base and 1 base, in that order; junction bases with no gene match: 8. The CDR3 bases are TGTGCCAGCAGTTTATCAGCCGGACTAGCGCGTTCCTACAATGAGCAGTTCTTC. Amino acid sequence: CASSLSAGLARSYNEQFF. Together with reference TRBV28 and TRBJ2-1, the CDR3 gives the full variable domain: DVKVTQSSRYLVKRTGEKVFLECVQDMDHENMFWYRQDPGLGLRLIYFSYDVKMKEKGDIPEGYSVSREKKERFSLILESASTNQTSMYLCASSLSAGLARSYNEQFFGPGTRLTVL.

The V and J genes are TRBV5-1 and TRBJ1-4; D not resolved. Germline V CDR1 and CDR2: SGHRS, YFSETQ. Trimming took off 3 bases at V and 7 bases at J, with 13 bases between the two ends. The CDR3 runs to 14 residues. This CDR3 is CASSSLREGEKLFF. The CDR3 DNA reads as TGCGCCAGCAGCTCCCTCCGAGAGGGTGAAAAACTGTTTTTT. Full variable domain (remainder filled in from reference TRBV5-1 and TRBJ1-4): KAGVTQTPRYLIKTRGQQVTLSCSPISGHRSVSWYQQTPGQGLQFLFEYFSETQRNKGNFPGRFSGRQFSNSRSEMNVSTLELGDSALYLCASSSLREGEKLFFGSGTQLSVL.

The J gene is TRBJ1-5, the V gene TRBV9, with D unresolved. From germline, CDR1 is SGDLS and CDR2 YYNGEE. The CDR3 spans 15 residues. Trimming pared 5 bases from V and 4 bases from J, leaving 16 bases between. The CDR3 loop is CASSEGGSTNQPQHF. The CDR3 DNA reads TGTGCCAGCAGTGAAGGAGGGTCTACAAATCAGCCCCAGCATTTT.

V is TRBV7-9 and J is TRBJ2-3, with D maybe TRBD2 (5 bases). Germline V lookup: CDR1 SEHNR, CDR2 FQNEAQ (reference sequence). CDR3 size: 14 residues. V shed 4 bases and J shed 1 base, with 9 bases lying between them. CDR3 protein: CASSSGLRTDTQYF. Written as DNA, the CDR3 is TGTGCCAGCAGCTCCGGACTGCGCACAGATACGCAGTATTTT.

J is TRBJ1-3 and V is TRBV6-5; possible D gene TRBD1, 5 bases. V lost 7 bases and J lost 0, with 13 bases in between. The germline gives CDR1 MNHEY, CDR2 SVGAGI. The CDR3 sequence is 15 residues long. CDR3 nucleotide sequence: TGTGCCAGCACACGTTCAGACAGCTCTGGAAACACCATATATTTT. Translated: CASTRSDSSGNTIYF.

CDR3 DNA: TGTGCCAGCAGTTACGGTCAGGGTACTGAAAAACTGTTTTTT. Residues: CASSYGQGTEKLFF. The chain couples TRBV6-6 to TRBJ1-4, with D possibly TRBD1 on 5 matching bases. The length of the CDR3 is 14 residues. In germline, CDR1 is MNHNY, CDR2 SVGAGI (reference sequence). V was trimmed by 2 bases and J by 7 bases, leaving 11 bases between them.

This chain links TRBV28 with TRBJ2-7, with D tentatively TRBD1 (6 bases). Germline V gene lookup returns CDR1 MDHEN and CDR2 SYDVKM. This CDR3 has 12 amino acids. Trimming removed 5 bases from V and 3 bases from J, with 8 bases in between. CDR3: CASSETGYEQYF. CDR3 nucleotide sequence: TGTGCCAGCAGTGAGACAGGCTACGAGCAGTACTTC.

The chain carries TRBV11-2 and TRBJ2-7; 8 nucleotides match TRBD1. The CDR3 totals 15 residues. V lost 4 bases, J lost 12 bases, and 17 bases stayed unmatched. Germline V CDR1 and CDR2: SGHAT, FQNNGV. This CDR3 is CASSWGPQGQDVRYF. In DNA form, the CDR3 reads TGTGCCAGCAGCTGGGGACCGCAGGGACAGGACGTGCGGTACTTC.

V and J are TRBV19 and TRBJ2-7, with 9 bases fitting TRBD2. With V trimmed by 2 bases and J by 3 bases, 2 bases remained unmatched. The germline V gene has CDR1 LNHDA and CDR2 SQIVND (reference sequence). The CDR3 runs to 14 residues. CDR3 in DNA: TGTGCCAGTAGTATACGAGCGGGAGGCTACGAGCAGTACTTC. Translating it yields CASSIRAGGYEQYF.

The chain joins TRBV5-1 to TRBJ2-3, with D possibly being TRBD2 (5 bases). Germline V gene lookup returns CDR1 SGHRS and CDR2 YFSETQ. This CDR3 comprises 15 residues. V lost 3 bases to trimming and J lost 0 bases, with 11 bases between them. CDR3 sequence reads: CASSSDGDSTDTQYF. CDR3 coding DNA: TGCGCCAGCAGCTCAGACGGGGATAGCACAGATACGCAGTATTTT.